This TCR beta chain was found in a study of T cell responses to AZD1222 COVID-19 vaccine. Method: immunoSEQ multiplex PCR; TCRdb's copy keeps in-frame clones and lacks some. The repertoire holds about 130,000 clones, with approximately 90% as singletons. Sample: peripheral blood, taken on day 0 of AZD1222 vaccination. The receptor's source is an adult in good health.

The CDR3 DNA reads TGTGCCAGCAGCTTTACAGGGAATGAAAAACTGTTTTTT. Amino acid sequence: CASSFTGNEKLFF. The chain employs TRBV7-9 and TRBJ1-4, with D perhaps TRBD1 (6 bases). CDR1 is SEHNR, CDR2 FQNEAQ, per germline (reference sequence). The V gene lost 3 bases and the J gene lost 5 bases, with 7 bases spanning the gap. The CDR3 length is 13 residues.